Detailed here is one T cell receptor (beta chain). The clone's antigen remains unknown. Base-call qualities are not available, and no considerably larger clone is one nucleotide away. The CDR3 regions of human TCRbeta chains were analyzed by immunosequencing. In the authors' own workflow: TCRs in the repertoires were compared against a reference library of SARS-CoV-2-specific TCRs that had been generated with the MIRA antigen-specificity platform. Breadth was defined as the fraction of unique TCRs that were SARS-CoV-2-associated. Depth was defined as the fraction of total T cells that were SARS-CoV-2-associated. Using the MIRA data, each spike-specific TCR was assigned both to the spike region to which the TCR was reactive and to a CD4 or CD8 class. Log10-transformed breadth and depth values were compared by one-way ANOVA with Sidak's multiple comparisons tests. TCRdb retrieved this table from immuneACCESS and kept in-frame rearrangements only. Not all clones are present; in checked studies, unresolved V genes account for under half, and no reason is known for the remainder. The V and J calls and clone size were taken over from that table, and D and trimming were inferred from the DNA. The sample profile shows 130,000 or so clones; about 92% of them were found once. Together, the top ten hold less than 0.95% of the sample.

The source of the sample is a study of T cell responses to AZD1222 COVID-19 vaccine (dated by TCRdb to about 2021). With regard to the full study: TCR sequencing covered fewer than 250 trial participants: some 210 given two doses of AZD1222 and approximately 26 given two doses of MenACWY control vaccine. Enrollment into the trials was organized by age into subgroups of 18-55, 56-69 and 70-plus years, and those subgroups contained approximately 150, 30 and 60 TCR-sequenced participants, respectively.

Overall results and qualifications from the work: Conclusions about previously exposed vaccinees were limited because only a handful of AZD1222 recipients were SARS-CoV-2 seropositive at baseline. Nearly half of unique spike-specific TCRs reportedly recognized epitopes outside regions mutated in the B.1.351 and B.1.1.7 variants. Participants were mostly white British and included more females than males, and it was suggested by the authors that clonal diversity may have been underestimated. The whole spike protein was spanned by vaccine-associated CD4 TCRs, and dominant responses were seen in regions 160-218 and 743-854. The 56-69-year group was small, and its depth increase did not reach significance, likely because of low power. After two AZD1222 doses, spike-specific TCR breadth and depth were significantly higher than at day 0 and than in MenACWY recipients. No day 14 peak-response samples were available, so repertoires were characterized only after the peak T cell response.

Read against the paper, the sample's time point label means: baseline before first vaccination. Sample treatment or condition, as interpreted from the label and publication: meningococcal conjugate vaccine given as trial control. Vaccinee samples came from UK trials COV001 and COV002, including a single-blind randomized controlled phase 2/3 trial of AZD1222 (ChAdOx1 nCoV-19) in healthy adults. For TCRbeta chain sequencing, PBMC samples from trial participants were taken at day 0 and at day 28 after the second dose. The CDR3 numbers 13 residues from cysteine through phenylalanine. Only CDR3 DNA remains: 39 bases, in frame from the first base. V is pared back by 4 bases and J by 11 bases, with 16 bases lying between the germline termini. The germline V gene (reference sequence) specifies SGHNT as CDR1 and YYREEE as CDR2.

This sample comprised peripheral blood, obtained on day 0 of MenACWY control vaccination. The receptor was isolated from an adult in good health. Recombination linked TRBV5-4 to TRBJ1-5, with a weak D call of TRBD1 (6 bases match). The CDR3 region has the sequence CASSRDTGATQHF. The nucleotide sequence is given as TGTGCCAGCAGCCGAGACACGGGGGCGACCCAGCATTTT.